The 7 T cell receptor beta chains listed next were all sequenced from one sample in a study of T cell clusters in autoimmune cytopenias (dated by TCRdb to about 2019). For each sample, TRB amplification used about 0.25 ug of peripheral blood genomic DNA, equal to around 34,000 genome equivalents. Sequencing instrument: Illumina MiSeq. Multiplex PCR with a touch-down protocol amplified TRB rearrangements, with the TRB-A and TRB-B primer pools combined in a single tube. Following reprocessing of the reads by TCRdb, the data hold one row per CDR3 protein sequence and no DNA is available. The sample's table covers roughly 10,000 distinct CDR3 sequences. The ten largest clones add up to approximately 4.8% of the sample. These data also formed part of another study, on T cell repertoires in aging, cancer and after chemotherapy.

Input material: peripheral blood. These receptors all stem from a human donor in good health.

This sequence joins TRBV20-1 and TRBJ2-5; absent DNA, TCRdb's TRBD2 call cannot be checked. Germline loops: CDR1 DFQATT, CDR2 SNEGSKA (reference sequence). This CDR3 has 17 residues. The CDR3 loop is CSASGGLAGVYQETQYF.

The chain has TRBV10-3 and TRBJ2-5; TCRdb's assignment of TRBD1 cannot be checked, as there is no DNA. This CDR3 comprises 13 residues. Germline-derived CDR1 and CDR2 are ENHRY and SYGVKD. Here the CDR3 reads CAISRGNQETQYF.

V is TRBV20-1 and J is TRBJ2-3; without DNA, the TCRdb call of TRBD2 cannot be checked. This CDR3 spans 15 amino acids. Germline CDR1 is DFQATT and CDR2 is SNEGSKA (reference sequence). The CDR3: CSARPLAGGRDTQYF.

The chain has TRBV6-2 or TRBV6-3 and TRBJ2-2. Germline V gene data show CDR1 as MNHEY and CDR2 as SVGEGT. The CDR3 loop spans 13 amino acids. CDR3 sequence reads: CAAGATNTGELFF.

This chain joins TRBV28 and TRBJ2-7; TCRdb returns TRBD1, unconfirmable since there is no DNA. Germline assignment: CDR1 MDHEN and CDR2 SYDVKM. The CDR3 covers 14 residues. The CDR3 sequence: CASSETGAGYEQYF.

This clonotype is called medium-sized based on its frequency. This rearrangement joins TRBV6-5 to TRBJ1-6; TCRdb lists TRBD1, though no DNA is available to test this call. The length of the CDR3 is 15 residues. The germline V gene encodes CDR1 MNHEY and CDR2 SVGAGI. CDR3 sequence: CASRGSGQSNSPLHF.

V and J are TRBV7-3 and TRBJ2-1. The CDR3 runs 14 residues. The germline CDR1 and CDR2 sequences are SGHTA and FQGTGA. CDR3 region: CASSLLGPDNEQFF.